This T cell receptor (beta chain) comes out of a study of cytomegalovirus exposure and HLA in healthy donors. 60 Vbeta and 13 Jbeta primers were used in PCR. The repertoire was sequenced with immunoSEQ multiplex PCR; TCRdb's copy has only in-frame clones and lacks some. This table holds 90,000 to 110,000 clones, 69% found once. CDR1 SGHTS and CDR2 YDEGEE come from the germline V gene. With 3 bases removed from V and 8 bases from J, the gap between germline ends came to 11 bases. The CDR3 is 13 residues long. The chain has TRBV5-8 and TRBJ1-4; possible D gene TRBD1, 6 bases. The specimen sequenced was PBMCs. The origin of this receptor is a man aged 30 to 39 in good health and CMV-seronegative. The CDR3 loop reads CASSSGTSEKLFF. The CDR3 DNA reads as TGTGCCAGCAGCTCGGGGACATCCGAAAAACTGTTTTTT.